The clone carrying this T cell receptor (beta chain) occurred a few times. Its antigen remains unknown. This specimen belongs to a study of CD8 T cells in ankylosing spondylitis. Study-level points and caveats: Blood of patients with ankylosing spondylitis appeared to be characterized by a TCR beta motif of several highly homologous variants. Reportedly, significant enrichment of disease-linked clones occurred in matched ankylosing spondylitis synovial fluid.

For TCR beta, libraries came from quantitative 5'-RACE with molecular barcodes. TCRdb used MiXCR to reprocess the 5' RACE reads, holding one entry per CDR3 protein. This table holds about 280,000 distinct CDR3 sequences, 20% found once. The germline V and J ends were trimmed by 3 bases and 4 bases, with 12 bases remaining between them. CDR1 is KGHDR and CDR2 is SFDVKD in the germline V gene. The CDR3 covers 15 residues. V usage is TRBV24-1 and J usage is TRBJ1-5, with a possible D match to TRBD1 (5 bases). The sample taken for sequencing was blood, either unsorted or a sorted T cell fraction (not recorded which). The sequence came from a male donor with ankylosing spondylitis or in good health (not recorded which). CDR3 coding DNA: TGTGCCACCAGTGATCCACGACAGTCTAATCAGCCCCAGCATTTT. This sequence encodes CATSDPRQSNQPQHF.